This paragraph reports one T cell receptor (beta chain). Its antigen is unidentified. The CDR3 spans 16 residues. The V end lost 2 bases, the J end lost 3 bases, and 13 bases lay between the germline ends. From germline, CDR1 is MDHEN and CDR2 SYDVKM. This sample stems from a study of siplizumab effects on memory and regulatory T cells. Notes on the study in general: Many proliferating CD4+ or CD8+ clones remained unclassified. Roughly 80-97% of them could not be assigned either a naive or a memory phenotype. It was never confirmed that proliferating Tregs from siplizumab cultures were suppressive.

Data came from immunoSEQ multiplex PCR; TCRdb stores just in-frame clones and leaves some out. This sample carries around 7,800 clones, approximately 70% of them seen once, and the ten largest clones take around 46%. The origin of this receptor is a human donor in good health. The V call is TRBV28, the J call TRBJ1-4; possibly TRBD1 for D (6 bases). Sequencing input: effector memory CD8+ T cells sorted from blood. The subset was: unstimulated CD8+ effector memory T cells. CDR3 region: CASSLLGGPANEKLFF. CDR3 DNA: TGTGCCAGCAGTTTACTTGGGGGGCCGGCTAATGAAAAACTGTTTTTT.